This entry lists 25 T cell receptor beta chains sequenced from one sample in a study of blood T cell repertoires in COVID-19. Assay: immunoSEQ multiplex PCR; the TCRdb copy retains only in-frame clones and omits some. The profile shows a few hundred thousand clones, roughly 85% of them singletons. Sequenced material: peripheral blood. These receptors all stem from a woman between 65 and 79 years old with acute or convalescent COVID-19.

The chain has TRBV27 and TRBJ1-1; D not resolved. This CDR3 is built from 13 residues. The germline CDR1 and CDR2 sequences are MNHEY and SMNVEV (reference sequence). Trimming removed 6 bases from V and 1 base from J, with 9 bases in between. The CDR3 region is CASSPRGNTEAFF. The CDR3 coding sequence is TGTGCCAGCAGCCCCCGGGGGAACACTGAAGCTTTCTTT.

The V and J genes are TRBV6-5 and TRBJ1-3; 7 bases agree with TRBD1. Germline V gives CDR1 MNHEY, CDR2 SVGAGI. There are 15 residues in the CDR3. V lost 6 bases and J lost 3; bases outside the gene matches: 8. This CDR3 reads CASRANAGGGNTIYF. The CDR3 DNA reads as TGTGCCAGCAGGGCCAACGCAGGGGGTGGAAACACCATATATTTT.

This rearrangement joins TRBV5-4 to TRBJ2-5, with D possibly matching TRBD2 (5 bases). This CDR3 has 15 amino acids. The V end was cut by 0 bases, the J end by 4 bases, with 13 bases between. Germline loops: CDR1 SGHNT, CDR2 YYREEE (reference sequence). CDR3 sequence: CASSLETAGRETQYF. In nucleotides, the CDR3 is TGTGCCAGCAGCTTGGAGACGGCGGGTCGAGAGACCCAGTACTTC. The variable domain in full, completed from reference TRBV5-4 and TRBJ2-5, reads ETGVTQSPTHLIKTRGQQVTLRCSSQSGHNTVSWYQQALGQGPQFIFQYYREEENGRGNFPPRFSGLQFPNYSSELNVNALELDDSALYLCASSLETAGRETQYFGPGTRLLVL.

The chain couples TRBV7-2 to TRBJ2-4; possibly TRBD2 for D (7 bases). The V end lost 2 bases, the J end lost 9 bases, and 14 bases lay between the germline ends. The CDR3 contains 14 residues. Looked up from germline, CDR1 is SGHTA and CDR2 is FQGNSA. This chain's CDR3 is CASSLLAGATIQYF. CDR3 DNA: TGTGCCAGCAGCTTACTGGCGGGGGCCACCATTCAGTACTTC.

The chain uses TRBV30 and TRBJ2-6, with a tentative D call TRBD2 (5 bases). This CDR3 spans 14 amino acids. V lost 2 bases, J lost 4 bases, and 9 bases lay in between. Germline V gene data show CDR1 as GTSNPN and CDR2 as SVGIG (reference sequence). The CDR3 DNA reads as TGTGCCTGGAGTCATGCGGGCGGGGCCAACGTCCTGACTTTC. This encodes CAWSHAGGANVLTF.

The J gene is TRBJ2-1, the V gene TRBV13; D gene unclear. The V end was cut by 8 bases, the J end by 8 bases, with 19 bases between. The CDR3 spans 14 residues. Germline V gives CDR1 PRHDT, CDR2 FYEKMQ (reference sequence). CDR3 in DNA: TGTGCCAGCGGATCTCGCAGCGCCACTTATGAGCAGTTCTTC. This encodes CASGSRSATYEQFF.

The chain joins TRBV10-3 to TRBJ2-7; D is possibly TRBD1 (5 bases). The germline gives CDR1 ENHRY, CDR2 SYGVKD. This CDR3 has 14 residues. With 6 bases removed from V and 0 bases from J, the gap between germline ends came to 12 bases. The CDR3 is CAISRVEVSYEQYF. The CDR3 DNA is TGTGCCATCAGCAGGGTCGAAGTCTCCTACGAGCAGTACTTC.

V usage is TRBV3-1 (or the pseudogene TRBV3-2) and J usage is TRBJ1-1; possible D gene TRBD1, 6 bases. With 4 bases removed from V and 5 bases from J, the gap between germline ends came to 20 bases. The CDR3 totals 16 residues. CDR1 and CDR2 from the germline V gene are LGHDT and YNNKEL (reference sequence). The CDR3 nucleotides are TGTGCCAGCAGCCCTCCAGGGGTAATTGCAGGTACTGAAGCTTTCTTT. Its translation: CASSPPGVIAGTEAFF.

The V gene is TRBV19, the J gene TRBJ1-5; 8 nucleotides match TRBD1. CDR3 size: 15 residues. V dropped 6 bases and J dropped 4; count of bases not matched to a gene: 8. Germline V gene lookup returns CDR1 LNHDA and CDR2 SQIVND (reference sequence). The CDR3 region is CASRPQGERNQPQHF. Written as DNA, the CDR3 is TGTGCCAGTAGACCACAGGGGGAAAGGAATCAGCCCCAGCATTTT.

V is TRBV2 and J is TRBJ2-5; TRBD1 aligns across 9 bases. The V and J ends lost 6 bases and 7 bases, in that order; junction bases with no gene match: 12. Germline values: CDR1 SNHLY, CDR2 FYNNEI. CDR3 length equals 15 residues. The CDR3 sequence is CASSATGTGYGTQYF. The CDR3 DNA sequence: TGTGCCAGCAGCGCAACCGGGACAGGGTACGGGACCCAGTACTTC.

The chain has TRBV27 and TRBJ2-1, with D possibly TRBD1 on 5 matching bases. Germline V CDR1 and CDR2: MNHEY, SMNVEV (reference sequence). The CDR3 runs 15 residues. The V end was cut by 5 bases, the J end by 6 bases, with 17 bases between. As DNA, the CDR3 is TGTGCCAGCAGTCCCCGCCCCGACAGATCCAATGAGCAGTTCTTC. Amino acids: CASSPRPDRSNEQFF.

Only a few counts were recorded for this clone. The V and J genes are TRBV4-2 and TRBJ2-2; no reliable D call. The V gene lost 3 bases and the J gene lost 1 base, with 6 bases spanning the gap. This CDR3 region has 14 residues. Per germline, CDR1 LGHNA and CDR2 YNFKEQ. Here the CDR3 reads CASSQTRNTGELFF. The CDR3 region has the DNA TGTGCCAGCAGCCAGACAAGGAACACCGGGGAGCTGTTTTTT.

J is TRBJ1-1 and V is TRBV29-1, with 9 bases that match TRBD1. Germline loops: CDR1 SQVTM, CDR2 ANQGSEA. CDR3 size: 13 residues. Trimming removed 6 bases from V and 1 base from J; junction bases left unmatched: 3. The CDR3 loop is CSVEQGANTEAFF. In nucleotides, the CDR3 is TGCAGCGTGGAACAGGGGGCGAACACTGAAGCTTTCTTT.

The CDR3 bases are TGTGCCAGCAGTTACGGGACAGGGGTGACAGATACGCAGTATTTT. This gives the protein CASSYGTGVTDTQYF. The genes are TRBV6-5 and TRBJ2-3; TRBD1 aligns across 10 bases. V trimming: 2 bases; J trimming: 3 bases; junction bases outside the gene matches: 2. The CDR3 contains 15 residues. Germline V gives CDR1 MNHEY, CDR2 SVGAGI.

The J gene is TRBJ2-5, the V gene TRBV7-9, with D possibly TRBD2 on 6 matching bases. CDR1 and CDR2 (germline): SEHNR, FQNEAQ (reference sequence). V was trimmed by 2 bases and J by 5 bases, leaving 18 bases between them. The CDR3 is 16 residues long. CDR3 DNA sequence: TGTGCCAGCAGCTTAAGGTTGGGCCAAGGAGGGGAGACCCAGTACTTC. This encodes CASSLRLGQGGETQYF.

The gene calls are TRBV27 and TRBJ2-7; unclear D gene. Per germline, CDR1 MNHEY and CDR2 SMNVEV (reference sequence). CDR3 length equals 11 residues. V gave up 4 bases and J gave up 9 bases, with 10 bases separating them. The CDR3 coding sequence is TGTGCCAGCAGTTCGTCCATCGGGCAGTACTTC. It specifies CASSSSIGQYF.

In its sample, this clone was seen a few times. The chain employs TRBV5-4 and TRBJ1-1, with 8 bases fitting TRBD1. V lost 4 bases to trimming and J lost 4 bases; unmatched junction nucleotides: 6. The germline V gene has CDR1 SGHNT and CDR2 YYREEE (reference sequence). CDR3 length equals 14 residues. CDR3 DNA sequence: TGTGCCAGCAGCCCGCCCGACAGGGGCACTGAAGCTTTCTTT. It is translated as CASSPPDRGTEAFF.

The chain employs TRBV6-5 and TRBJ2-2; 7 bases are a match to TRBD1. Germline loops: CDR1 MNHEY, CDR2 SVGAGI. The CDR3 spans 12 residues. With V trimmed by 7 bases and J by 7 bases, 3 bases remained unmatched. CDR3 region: CASMNRGGELFF. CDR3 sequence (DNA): TGTGCCAGCATGAACAGGGGCGGGGAGCTGTTTTTT.

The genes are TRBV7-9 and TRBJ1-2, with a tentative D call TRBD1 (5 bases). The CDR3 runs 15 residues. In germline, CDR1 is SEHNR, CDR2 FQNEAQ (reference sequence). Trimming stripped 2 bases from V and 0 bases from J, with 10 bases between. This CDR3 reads CASSLLGPPNYGYTF. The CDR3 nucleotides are TGTGCCAGCAGCTTATTGGGGCCCCCTAACTATGGCTACACCTTC.

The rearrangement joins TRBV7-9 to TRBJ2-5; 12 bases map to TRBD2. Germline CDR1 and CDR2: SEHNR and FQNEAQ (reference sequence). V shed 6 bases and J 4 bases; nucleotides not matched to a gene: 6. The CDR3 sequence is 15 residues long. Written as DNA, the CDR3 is TGTGCCAGCAGTAAACTAGCGGGGGGCGGAGAGACCCAGTACTTC. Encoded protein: CASSKLAGGGETQYF.

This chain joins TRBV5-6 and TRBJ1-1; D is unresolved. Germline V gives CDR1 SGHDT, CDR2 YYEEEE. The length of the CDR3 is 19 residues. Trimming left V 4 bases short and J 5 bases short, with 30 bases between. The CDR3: CASSLAQHPSGGIATEAFF. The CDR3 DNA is TGTGCCAGCAGCCTTGCACAACACCCGTCGGGAGGTATTGCGACTGAAGCTTTCTTT.

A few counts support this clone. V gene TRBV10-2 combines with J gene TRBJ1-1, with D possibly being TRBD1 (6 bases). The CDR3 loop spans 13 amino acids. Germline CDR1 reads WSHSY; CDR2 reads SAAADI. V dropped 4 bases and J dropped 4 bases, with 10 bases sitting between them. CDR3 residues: CASSVWTATEAFF. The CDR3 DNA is TGCGCCAGCAGTGTTTGGACAGCCACTGAAGCTTTCTTT.

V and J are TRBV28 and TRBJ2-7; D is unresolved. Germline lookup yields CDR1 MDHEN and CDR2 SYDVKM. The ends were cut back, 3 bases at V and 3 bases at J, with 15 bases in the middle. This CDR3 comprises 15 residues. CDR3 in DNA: TGTGCCAGCAGTTTTTTCTCGCGCAGGTTCTACGAGCAGTACTTC. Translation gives CASSFFSRRFYEQYF.

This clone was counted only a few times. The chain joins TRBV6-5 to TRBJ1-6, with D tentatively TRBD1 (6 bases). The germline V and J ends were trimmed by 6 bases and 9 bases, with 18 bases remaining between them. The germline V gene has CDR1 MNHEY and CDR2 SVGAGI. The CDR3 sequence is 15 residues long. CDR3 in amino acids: CASSSPQGQSSPLHF. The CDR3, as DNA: TGTGCCAGCAGCTCACCCCAGGGACAAAGTTCACCCCTCCACTTT.

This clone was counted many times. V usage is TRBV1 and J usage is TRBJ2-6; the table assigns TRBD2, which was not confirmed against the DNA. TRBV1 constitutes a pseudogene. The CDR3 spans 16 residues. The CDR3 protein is CTSSPFSGSGANVLTF. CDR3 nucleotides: TGCACCAGCAGCCCCTTTAGCGGCTCTGGGGCCAACGTCCTGACTTTC.